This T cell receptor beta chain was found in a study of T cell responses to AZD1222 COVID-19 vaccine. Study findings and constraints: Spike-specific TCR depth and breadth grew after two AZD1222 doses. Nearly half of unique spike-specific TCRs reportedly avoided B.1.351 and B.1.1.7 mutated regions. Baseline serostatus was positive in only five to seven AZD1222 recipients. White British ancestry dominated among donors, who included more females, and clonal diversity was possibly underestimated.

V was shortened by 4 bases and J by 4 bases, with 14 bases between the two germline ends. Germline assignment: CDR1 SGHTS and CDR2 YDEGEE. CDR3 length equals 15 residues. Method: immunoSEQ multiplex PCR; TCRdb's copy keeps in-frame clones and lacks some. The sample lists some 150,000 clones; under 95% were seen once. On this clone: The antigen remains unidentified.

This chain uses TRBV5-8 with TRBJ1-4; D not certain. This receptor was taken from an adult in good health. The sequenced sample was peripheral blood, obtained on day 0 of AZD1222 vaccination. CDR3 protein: CASSRLRERNEKLFF. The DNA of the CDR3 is TGTGCCAGCAGCCGACTTAGGGAGCGTAATGAAAAACTGTTTTTT.